What follows describes a single T cell receptor (beta chain). Its antigen has not been determined. The sample holds no much larger clone one base away, and base qualities are not on file. These data belong to a study of blood T cell repertoires in COVID-19 (dated by TCRdb to about 2020). As for the study more broadly: The collaborator samples originated in the United States, Italy and Spain and spanned the acute and convalescent phases of COVID-19. Subjects who had been exposed to COVID-19, were actively infected with it, or had recovered from it provided the deeply sampled blood TCRbeta repertoires that made up the dataset. The samples were drawn from two sources: the first 160 participants of the ongoing ImmuneRACE study, and some 1,300 subjects contributed by 6 global collaborators. The material from the prospective study consisted of cDNA or gDNA derived from T cells, B-cell-depleted T cells, or PBMCs. Sample metadata almost always included a de-identified subject ID, COVID-19 status, age in years and sex. A freely available public database, intended as a resource for researchers studying the immune response to SARS-CoV-2, is where the repertoires were released. Where available, HLA class I and class II types were taken from metadata supplied by the sample provider and were not determined by assay-based typing.

Each collaborating institution followed its own protocols to collect whole blood in K2EDTA tubes. For TCRbeta analysis, collaborators shipped samples as frozen whole blood, isolated PBMCs, or DNA extracted from either of those sample types. Taken from cysteine to phenylalanine, the CDR3 has 14 residues. The sequence is cut down to CDR3 DNA, 42 bases in frame from base 1. For CDR1 and CDR2, the germline V gene lists SGHVS and FQNEAQ. V is reduced by 2 bases and J by 7 bases, leaving a spacing of 11 bases between them. TCRbeta CDR3 regions were amplified from genomic DNA by means of the immunoSEQ Assay, a bias-controlled multiplex PCR. The paper's processing steps were these. The number of nucleated cells in each sample was estimated from the amplification of reference gene primers within the assay. Sequence reads were collapsed and filtered to measure the absolute abundance of every unique TCRbeta CDR3 rearrangement. For each sample, productive Simpson clonality was calculated as the square root of Simpson's diversity index over productive rearrangements. Held by TCRdb, this immuneACCESS table contains in-frame sequences only and omits some clones. Under half of the omission traces to an unresolved V gene where checked; the cause of the rest is unknown. V and J calls and clone size are given by that table; D and trimming were obtained from the DNA. For this sample there are 120,000 to 150,000 clones; approximately 90% appear just once. Roughly 1% of the sample goes to the ten largest clones.

Study-wide conclusions, independent of this receptor: The quantity of clinical and demographic metadata differed by source and by participant and was supplied without curation.

This clonotype was obtained from a woman aged 45 to 65 with acute or convalescent COVID-19. Sequencing was carried out using peripheral blood. The chain couples TRBV7-8 to TRBJ2-2; 7 matching bases give a weak D call of TRBD2. The DNA sequence is given as TGTGCCAGCAGCTTACCGGGGGGCGTCGGGGAGCTGTTTTTT. Its protein is CASSLPGGVGELFF.